This T cell receptor beta chain was documented in a study of cytomegalovirus exposure and HLA in healthy donors. Primers: 60 Vbeta forward and 13 Jbeta reverse. Using immunoSEQ multiplex PCR, the repertoire was profiled, and TCRdb retains in-frame clones only, with some absent. The table records 150,000 or so clones, roughly 80% of them present only once. Trimming took 8 bases from V and 4 from J, leaving 12 bases between them. The CDR3 has 13 amino acids. CDR1 and CDR2 from the germline V gene are MNHNS and SASEGT. The V gene is TRBV6-1, the J gene TRBJ2-1, with D possibly TRBD2 on 5 matching bases. This clonotype originated in a man aged 30 to 45 in good health and CMV-seropositive. The sample was PBMCs. CDR3 in amino acids: CASDDRDYNEQFF. The CDR3 DNA follows: TGTGCCAGCGATGATCGGGATTACAATGAGCAGTTCTTC.